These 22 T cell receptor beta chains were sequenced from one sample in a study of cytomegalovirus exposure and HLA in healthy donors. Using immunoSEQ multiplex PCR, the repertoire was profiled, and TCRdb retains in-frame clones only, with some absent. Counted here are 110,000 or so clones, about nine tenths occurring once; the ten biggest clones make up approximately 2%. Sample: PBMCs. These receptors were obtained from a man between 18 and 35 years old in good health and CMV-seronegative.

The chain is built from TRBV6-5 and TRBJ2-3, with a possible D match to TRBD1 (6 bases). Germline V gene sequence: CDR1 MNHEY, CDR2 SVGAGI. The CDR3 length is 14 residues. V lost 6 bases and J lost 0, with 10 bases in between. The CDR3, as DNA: TGTGCCAGCAGGGAACAGGGAAGCACAGATACGCAGTATTTT. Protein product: CASREQGSTDTQYF.

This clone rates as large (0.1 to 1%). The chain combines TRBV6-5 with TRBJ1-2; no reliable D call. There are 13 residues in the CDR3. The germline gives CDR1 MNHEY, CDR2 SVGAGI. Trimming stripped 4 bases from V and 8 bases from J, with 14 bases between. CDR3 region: CASSWTLSGGYTF. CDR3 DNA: TGTGCCAGCAGTTGGACTCTCAGCGGGGGCTACACCTTC.

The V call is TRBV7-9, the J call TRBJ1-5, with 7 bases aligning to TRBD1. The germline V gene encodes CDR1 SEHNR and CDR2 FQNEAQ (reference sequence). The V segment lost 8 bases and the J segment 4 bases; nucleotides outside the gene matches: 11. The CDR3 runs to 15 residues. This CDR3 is CASARGGAGNQPQHF. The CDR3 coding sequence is TGTGCCAGCGCACGAGGGGGCGCGGGAAATCAGCCCCAGCATTTT.

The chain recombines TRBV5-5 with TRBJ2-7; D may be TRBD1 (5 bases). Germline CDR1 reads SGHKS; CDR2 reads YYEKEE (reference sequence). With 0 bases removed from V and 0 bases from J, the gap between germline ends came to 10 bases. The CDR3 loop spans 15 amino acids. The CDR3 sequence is CASSLGQRTSYEQYF. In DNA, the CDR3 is TGTGCCAGCAGCTTGGGACAGCGAACCTCCTACGAGCAGTACTTC.

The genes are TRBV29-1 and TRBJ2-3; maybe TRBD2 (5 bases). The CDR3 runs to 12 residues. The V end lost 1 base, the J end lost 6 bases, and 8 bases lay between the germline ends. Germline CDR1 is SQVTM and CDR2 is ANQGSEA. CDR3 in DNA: TGCAGCGTTGAAGGCGGGTTGGATACGCAGTATTTT. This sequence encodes CSVEGGLDTQYF.

CDR3 nucleotides: TGTGCCAGCAGCCAAGGGGTCAACACTGAAGCTTTCTTT. This codes for CASSQGVNTEAFF. The chain has TRBV7-9 and TRBJ1-1; D is perhaps TRBD1 (5 bases). Per germline, CDR1 SEHNR and CDR2 FQNEAQ (reference sequence). The ends were cut back, 5 bases at V and 2 bases at J, with 9 bases in the middle. CDR3 length: 13 residues. Based on the CDR3 plus reference TRBV7-9 and TRBJ1-1, the full variable domain is DTGVSQNPRHKITKRGQNVTFRCDPISEHNRLYWYRQTLGQGPEFLTYFQNEAQLEKSRLLSDRFSAERPKGSFSTLEIQRTEQGDSAMYLCASSQGVNTEAFFGQGTRLTVV.

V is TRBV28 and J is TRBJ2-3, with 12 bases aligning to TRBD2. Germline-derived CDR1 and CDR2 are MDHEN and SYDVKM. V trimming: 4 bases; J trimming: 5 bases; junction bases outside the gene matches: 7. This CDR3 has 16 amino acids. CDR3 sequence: CASSSRTSGTGDTQYF. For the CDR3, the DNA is TGTGCCAGCAGTTCACGGACTAGCGGGACTGGAGATACGCAGTATTTT.

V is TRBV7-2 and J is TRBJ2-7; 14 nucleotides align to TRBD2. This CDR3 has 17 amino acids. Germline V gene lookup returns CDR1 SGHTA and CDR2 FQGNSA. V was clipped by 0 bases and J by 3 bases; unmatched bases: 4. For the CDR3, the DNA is TGTGCCAGCAGCTTAGCTGTTGGACTAGCGGGAGGCTACGAGCAGTACTTC. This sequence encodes CASSLAVGLAGGYEQYF.

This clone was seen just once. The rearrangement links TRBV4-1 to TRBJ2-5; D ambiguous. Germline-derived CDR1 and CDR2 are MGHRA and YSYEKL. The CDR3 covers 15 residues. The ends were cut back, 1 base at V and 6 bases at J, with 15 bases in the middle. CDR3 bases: TGCGCCAGCAGCCAAGGTACAGAGAGTCGACAGACCCAGTACTTC. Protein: CASSQGTESRQTQYF.

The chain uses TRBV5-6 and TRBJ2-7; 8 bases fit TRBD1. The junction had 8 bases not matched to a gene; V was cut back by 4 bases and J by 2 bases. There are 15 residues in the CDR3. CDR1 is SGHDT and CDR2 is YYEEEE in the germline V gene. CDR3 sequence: CASSTRGRSAYEQYF. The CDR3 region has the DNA TGTGCCAGCAGCACCAGGGGGCGATCAGCCTACGAGCAGTACTTC. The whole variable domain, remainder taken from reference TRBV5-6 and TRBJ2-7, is DAGVTQSPTHLIKTRGQQVTLRCSPKSGHDTVSWYQQALGQGPQFIFQYYEEEERQRGNFPDRFSGHQFPNYSSELNVNALLLGDSALYLCASSTRGRSAYEQYFGPGTRLTVT.

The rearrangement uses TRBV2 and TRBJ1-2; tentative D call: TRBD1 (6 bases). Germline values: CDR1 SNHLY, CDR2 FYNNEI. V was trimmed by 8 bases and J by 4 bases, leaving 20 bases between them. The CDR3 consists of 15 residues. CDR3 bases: TGTGCCAGCGTCCGTCTACCCCAGGGGACCTATGGCTACACCTTC. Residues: CASVRLPQGTYGYTF.

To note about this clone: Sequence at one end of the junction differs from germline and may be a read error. CDR3 loop: CASSLGEDRAVF. The CDR3 bases are TGTGCCAGCAGCTTGGGCGAGGACAGGGCCGTCTTC. The chain employs TRBV5-4 and TRBJ1-2; 8 bases are shared with TRBD1. Germline V gene data show CDR1 as SGHNT and CDR2 as YYREEE (reference sequence). The CDR3 extends over 12 amino acids.

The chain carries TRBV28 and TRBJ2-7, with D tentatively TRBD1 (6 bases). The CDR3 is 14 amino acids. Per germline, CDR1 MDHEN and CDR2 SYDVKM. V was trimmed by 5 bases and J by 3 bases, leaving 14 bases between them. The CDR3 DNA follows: TGTGCCAGCAGTCACAGGGTTGGGCTCTACGAGCAGTACTTC. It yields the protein CASSHRVGLYEQYF.

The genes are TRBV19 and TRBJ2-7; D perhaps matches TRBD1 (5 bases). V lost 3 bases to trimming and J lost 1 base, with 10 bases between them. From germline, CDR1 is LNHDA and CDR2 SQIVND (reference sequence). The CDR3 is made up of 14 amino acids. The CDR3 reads CASSIRQRSYEQYF. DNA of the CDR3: TGTGCCAGTAGTATCAGACAGCGATCCTACGAGCAGTACTTC.

The CDR3, as DNA: TGCGCCAGCAGTGAGTCGTTTAGCGGGAGGGCTACAGATACGCAGTATTTT. This translates into CASSESFSGRATDTQYF. This sequence joins TRBV10-2 and TRBJ2-3; 11 bases map to TRBD2. The CDR3 consists of 17 residues. J lost 3 bases, V lost 0 bases, and 5 bases had no gene match. Germline-derived CDR1 and CDR2 are WSHSY and SAAADI.

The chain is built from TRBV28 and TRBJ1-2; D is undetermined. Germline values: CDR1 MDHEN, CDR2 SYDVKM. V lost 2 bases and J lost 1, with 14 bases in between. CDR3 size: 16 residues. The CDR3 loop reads CASSLTSFGLNYGYTF. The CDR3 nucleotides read TGTGCCAGCAGTTTAACCTCGTTCGGACTTAACTATGGCTACACCTTC.

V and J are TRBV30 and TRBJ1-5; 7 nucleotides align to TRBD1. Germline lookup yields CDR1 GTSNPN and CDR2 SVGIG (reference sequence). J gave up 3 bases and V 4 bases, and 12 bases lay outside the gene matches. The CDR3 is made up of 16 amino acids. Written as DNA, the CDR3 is TGTGCCTGGACCCCTGGGGCAGGGGGTTACAATCAGCCCCAGCATTTT. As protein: CAWTPGAGGYNQPQHF.

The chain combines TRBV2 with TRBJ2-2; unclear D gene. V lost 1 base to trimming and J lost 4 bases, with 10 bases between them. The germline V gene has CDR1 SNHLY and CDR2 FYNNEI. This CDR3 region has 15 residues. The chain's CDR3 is CASSEVALPTGELFF. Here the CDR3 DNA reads TGTGCCAGCAGTGAAGTGGCATTACCCACCGGGGAGCTGTTTTTT.

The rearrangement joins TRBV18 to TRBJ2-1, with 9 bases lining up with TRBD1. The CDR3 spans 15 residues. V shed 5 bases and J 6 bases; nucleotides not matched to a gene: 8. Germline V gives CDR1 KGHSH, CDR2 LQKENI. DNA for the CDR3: TGTGCCAGCTCAGCCGGGACAGGGTTGTTCAATGAGCAGTTCTTC. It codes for CASSAGTGLFNEQFF.

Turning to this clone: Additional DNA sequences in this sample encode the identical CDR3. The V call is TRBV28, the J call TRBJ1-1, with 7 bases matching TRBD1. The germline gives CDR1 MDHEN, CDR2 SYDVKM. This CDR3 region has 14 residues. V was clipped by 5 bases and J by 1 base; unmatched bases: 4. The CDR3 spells CASSPDRENTEAFF. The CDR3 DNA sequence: TGTGCCAGCAGTCCAGACAGGGAGAACACTGAAGCTTTCTTT.

Here the CDR3 DNA reads TGTGCCAGCAGTGGGGGACTAGCTGATATCTCTGGGGCCAACGTCCTGACTTTC. Its translation is CASSGGLADISGANVLTF. V is TRBV25-1 and J is TRBJ2-6, with 9 bases fitting TRBD2. Looked up from germline, CDR1 is MGHDK and CDR2 is SYGVNS. The ends lost 4 bases at V and 0 bases at J; junction bases unmatched: 7. CDR3 length: 18 amino acids.

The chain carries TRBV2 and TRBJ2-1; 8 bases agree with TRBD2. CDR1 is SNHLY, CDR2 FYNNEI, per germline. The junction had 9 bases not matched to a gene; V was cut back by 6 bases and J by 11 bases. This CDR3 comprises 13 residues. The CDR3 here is CASRGAIAGKQFF. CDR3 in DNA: TGTGCCAGCAGGGGGGCAATAGCGGGGAAGCAGTTCTTC.